This T cell receptor beta chain was captured by sequencing in a study of shared clonotypes between healthy human individuals. Across the study: CD4 naive cells filled three plates per donor, CD4 memory three, CD8 naive two and CD8 memory one.

Every immunoSEQ plate was one replicate of a subset's evenly spread DNA. Repertoires were generated with immunoSEQ multiplex PCR, while TCRdb's copy carries only in-frame clones and drops some. The sample has roughly 2.5 million clones; around nine tenths are singletons. V was trimmed by 4 bases and J by 4 bases, leaving 8 bases between them. The CDR3 covers 13 residues. Germline V gives CDR1 WNHNN, CDR2 SYGVQD (reference sequence). The clonotype comes from a man aged 18 to 30 in good health. This chain uses TRBV10-1 with TRBJ1-5; D call uncertain. The specimen sequenced was naive CD4+ T cells sorted from blood. Subset: CD45RA+ positively selected. The CDR3 region has the DNA TGCGCCAGCAGTGTCAGCGTTAATCAGCCCCAGCATTTT. Residues: CASSVSVNQPQHF.